This T cell receptor (beta chain) stems from a study of T cell repertoires in cytomegalovirus infection. Across the whole study: Recently identified HLA-C-restricted CMV epitopes were among the peptides used. Signatures in public TCR beta sequences pointed to both CMV infection and matching HLA type. Points from the study as a whole: What dominated the ex vivo response were HLA-C-restricted CMV-specific TCR beta clonotypes.

This clonotype was counted only a few times. The antigen is unknown. The germline gives CDR1 SGDLS, CDR2 YYNGEE. CDR3 length equals 14 residues. Trimming removed 4 bases from V and 8 bases from J, with 13 bases in between. MiXCR, applied by TCRdb to the reads, yields one record per CDR3 protein. The sample has under 850,000 distinct CDR3 sequences, around a third seen once; the top ten hold approximately 18%. The sequence was collected from a human donor in good health (CMV status not recorded). Some clones in this sample may be carry-over from other donors' samples. The V and J genes are TRBV9 and TRBJ1-6; D gene ambiguous. The material sequenced was cultured PBMCs, taken from culture after CMV antigen stimulation. The CDR3 sequence is CASSQEDGDSPLHF. The DNA of the CDR3 is TGTGCCAGCAGCCAAGAAGATGGGGATTCACCCCTCCACTTT.